This T cell receptor (beta chain) was recorded in a study of Graves' ophthalmopathy and Graves' hyperthyroidism. The CDR3 has 19 amino acids. V was clipped by 0 bases and J by 8 bases; unmatched bases: 18. CDR1 and CDR2 from the germline V gene are DFQATT and SNEGSKA (reference sequence). At least ten counts were recorded for this clonotype. Its antigen is unidentified. Study-wide results and caveats: Ophthalmopathy progression prediction by the model yielded a sensitivity of more than 60% and a specificity of just over 72%.

The diagnostic workup employed clinical symptoms, serum thyroxine, TRAb, thyroid ultrasound and orbital computed tomography. Amplifying from RNA transcripts, the study obtained TCR beta CDR3 regions. RT-PCR in the first round used HTBI primers; a second-round multiplex PCR followed. Using its own MiXCR run on the multiplex PCR reads, TCRdb lists one record per CDR3 protein. Altogether about 210,000 distinct CDR3 sequences are present, 25% to 30% being singletons, with the ten largest covering approximately 9.6%. The gene calls are TRBV20-1 and TRBJ2-2; 10 bases are a match to TRBD1. Material for sequencing was peripheral blood. This TCR was sampled from a man aged 50 to 60 with Graves' ophthalmopathy. The CDR3 spells CSARDSRPGTGVRRGELFF. The DNA of the CDR3 is TGCAGTGCTAGAGACTCTAGACCCGGGACAGGGGTTAGGAGAGGGGAGCTGTTTTTT.